These 4 T cell receptor beta chains were sequenced from one sample in a study of siplizumab effects on memory and regulatory T cells. Some clones are missing from TCRdb's copy, which holds only in-frame ones; the method was immunoSEQ multiplex PCR. The repertoire holds 65,000 to 90,000 clones, with 93% as singletons. The source material was CD8+ T cells sorted from blood. The receptors were gathered from a human donor in good health.

This clone has a single count. This chain links TRBV5-1 with TRBJ2-2, with D perhaps matching TRBD1 (6 bases). V was clipped by 8 bases and J by 2 bases, with 16 bases between them. From germline, CDR1 is SGHRS and CDR2 YFSETQ. The CDR3 extends over 15 amino acids. CDR3 region: CASHHPGHNTGELFF. In DNA, the CDR3 is TGCGCCAGTCACCACCCGGGACACAACACCGGGGAGCTGTTTTTT.

This clone was observed once. This rearrangement joins TRBV10-3 to TRBJ2-7; tentative D call: TRBD2 (5 bases). V was trimmed by 0 bases and J by 9 bases, leaving 18 bases between them. In germline, CDR1 is ENHRY, CDR2 SYGVKD. The CDR3 is 15 amino acids. CDR3 nucleotides: TGTGCCATCAGTGAGTCGCCAGGTTCCGTCGAGGGGCAGTACTTC. Translating it yields CAISESPGSVEGQYF.

The chain recombines TRBV4-1 with TRBJ2-7; 12 bases are shared with TRBD2. Germline V gene data show CDR1 as MGHRA and CDR2 as YSYEKL. V gave up 1 base and J gave up 7 bases; unmatched junction bases: 8. CDR3 length equals 16 residues. The CDR3: CASSQVHPSGGGEQYF. As DNA, the CDR3 is TGCGCCAGCAGCCAAGTTCACCCTAGCGGGGGGGGAGAGCAGTACTTC.

The chain has TRBV5-5 and TRBJ2-3, with TRBD1 matching over 7 bases. The germline CDR1 and CDR2 sequences are SGHKS and YYEKEE (reference sequence). The CDR3 totals 15 residues. V dropped 0 bases and J dropped 0; count of bases not matched to a gene: 1. The CDR3 is CASSLEGASTDTQYF. CDR3 DNA: TGTGCCAGCAGCTTGGAGGGGGCTAGCACAGATACGCAGTATTTT.